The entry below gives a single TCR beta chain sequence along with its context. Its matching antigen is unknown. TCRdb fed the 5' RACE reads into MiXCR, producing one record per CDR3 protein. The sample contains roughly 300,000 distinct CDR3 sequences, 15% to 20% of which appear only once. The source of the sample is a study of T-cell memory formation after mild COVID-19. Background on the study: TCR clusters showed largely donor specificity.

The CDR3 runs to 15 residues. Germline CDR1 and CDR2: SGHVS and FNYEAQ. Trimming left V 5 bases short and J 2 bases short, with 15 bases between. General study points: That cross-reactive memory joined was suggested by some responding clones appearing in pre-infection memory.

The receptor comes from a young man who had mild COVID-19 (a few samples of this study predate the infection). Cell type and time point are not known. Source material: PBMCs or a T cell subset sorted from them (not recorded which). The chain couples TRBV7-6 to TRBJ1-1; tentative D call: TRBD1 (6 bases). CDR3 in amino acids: CASSHGGSPNTEAFF. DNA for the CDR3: TGTGCCAGCAGCCATGGGGGCTCCCCAAACACTGAAGCTTTCTTT.